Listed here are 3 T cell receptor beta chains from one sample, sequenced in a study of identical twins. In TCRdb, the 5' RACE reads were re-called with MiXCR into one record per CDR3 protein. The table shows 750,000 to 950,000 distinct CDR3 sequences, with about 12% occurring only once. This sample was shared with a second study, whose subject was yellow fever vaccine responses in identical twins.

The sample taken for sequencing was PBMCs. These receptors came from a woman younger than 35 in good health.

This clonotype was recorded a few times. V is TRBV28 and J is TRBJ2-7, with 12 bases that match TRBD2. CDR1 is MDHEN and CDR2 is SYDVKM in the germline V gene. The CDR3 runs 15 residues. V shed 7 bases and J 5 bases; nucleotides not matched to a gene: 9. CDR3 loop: CASNPMTSGSHEQYF. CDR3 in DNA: TGTGCCAGCAACCCTATGACTAGCGGGAGCCACGAGCAGTACTTC.

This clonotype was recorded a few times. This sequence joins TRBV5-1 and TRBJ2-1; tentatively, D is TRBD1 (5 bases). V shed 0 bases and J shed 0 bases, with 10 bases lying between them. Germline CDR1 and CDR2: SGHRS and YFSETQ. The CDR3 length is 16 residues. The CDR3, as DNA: TGCGCCAGCAGCTTGGTAACAGGTTACTCCTACAATGAGCAGTTCTTC. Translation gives CASSLVTGYSYNEQFF.

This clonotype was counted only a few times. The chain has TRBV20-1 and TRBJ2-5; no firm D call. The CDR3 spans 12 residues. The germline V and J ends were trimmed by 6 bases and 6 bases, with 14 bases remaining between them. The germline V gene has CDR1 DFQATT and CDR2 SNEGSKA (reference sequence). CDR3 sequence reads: CSAPPFQQTQYF. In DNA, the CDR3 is TGCAGTGCCCCCCCTTTTCAGCAGACCCAGTACTTC.